This T cell receptor beta chain stems from a study of blood T cell repertoires in COVID-19. Under the authors' procedure: Reference gene primer amplification in the assay estimated nucleated cell counts. The data were produced by immunoSEQ multiplex PCR, yet TCRdb's version contains in-frame clones alone and is incomplete. The V and J calls and clone size were taken over from that table, and D and trimming were inferred from the DNA. This table holds more than 70,000 clones, around 80% found once. V was shortened by 5 bases and J by 1 base, with 8 bases between the two germline ends. This CDR3 is 13 amino acids long. Germline V CDR1 and CDR2: SGHVS, FNYEAQ.

V and J are TRBV7-6 and TRBJ1-1; D is unclear. The sample was peripheral blood. The TCR was taken from a woman aged 70 to 79 with acute or convalescent COVID-19. The DNA for the CDR3 is TGTGCCAGCAGCGCGTCAGGGAACACTGAAGCTTTCTTT. Protein sequence: CASSASGNTEAFF.